This T cell receptor beta chain was recovered during a study of CD8+CD57+ T cells in acquired aplastic anemia. Study-level background: Quantities of DNA derived from sorted CD4+ and CD8+ cells averaged roughly 3.4 ug. General study findings and limits: Simpson's diversity of CD8+ cells was not significantly different in patients compared with controls.

There are 16 residues in the CDR3. Germline CDR1 SEHNR, CDR2 FQNEAQ (reference sequence). The ends lost 5 bases at V and 2 bases at J; junction bases unmatched: 8. Genomic DNA provided the template from which TCR beta VDJ and CDR3 profiles were obtained. TCRdb reprocessed the reads via MiXCR and lists one record per CDR3 protein. The table lists about 240,000 distinct CDR3 sequences, 47% of them singletons. Those patients picked for sequencing had displayed CD8+CD57+ cell expansion on flow cytometry. This clonotype appeared many times. Its antigen is undetermined. This receptor was obtained from a human donor with aplastic anemia. What was sequenced was sorted CD4+, CD8+, or CD8+CD57+ T cells (not recorded which) from PBMCs. The rearrangement joins TRBV7-9 to TRBJ2-5; 10 positions agree with TRBD1. The CDR3 loop is CASSLSGTGEQETQYF. The CDR3 DNA follows: TGTGCCAGCAGCCTTTCCGGGACAGGGGAACAAGAGACCCAGTACTTC.